This entry describes one TCR beta chain. Antigen specificity is unknown. Other DNA sequences in the sample encode the same CDR3. The data stem from a study of shared clonotypes between healthy human individuals. Study as a whole: The donor group consisted of two women and a few men, aged 18 to 49.

The CDR3 is 15 amino acids. The ends lost 3 bases at V and 4 bases at J; junction bases unmatched: 5. Germline V gene sequence: CDR1 SGDLS, CDR2 YYNGEE. Study-wide results and limits: Naive CD4 clonotypes overlapped across a few donors at 4.5% to 5.5%. Generation probability values for non-shared clonotypes were lower than those for clonotypes shared by all four donors.

Profiled with immunoSEQ multiplex PCR; TCRdb holds only in-frame clones, not every one. This sample has millions of clones, with roughly 91% found just once. Naive CD8 isolation took CD45RO-negative cells positively selected for CCR7 and excluded terminally differentiated effector memory CD45RA+ cells. The source material was naive CD8+ T cells from PBMCs. This sequence joins TRBV9 and TRBJ2-7; 12 positions agree with TRBD2. The clonotype was recovered from a man younger than 35 in good health. Some clones in this sample may be carry-over from other donors' samples. This CDR3 is CASSASGRAGYEQYF. DNA for the CDR3: TGTGCCAGCAGCGCTAGCGGGAGGGCCGGGTACGAGCAGTACTTC. Full variable domain (outside the CDR3, taken from reference TRBV9 and TRBJ2-7): DSGVTQTPKHLITATGQRVTLRCSPRSGDLSVYWYQQSLDQGLQFLIQYYNGEERAKGNILERFSAQQFPDLHSELNLSSLELGDSALYFCASSASGRAGYEQYFGPGTRLTVT.